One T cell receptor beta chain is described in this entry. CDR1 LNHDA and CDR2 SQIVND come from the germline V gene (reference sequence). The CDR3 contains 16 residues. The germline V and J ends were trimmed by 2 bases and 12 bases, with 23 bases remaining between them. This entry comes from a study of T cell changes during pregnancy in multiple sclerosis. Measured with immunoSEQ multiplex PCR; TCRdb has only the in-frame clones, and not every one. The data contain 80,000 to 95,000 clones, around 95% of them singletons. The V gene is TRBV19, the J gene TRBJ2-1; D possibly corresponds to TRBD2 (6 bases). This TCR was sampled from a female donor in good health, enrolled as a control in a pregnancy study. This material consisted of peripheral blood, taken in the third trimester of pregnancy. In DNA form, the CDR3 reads TGTGCCAGTAGTATACGGGTGGCGGGAAAAACCGGGGGGCAGTTCTTC. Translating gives CASSIRVAGKTGGQFF.